Listed here are 30 T cell receptor beta chains from one sample, sequenced in a study of blood T cell repertoires in COVID-19 (dated by TCRdb to 2018 to 2021). The library was made by the immunoSEQ multiplex PCR assay. The table comes from immuneACCESS by way of TCRdb, which keeps in-frame sequences with V and J called. Part of the clones is missing from these tables; in studies checked, under half for an unresolved V gene and the rest for unknown reasons. The sample has nearly 200,000 clones on record, around nine tenths of them singletons. The leading ten clones occupy around 6.6% of the sample. The sequencing sample was made of peripheral blood. Source of these receptors: a woman aged 40 to 50 who had recovered from COVID-19.

The rearrangement links TRBV28 to TRBJ1-5; D call uncertain. CDR1 is MDHEN and CDR2 is SYDVKM in the germline V gene. The CDR3 is 12 amino acids. Trimming removed 5 bases at V and 3 bases at J, with 5 bases between. The CDR3 DNA reads as TGTGCCAGCAGTGTACTCAATCAGCCCCAGCATTTT. Translating gives CASSVLNQPQHF.

The rearrangement links TRBV15 to TRBJ2-3; 7 bases match TRBD2. This CDR3 is built from 16 residues. Trimming took 0 bases from V and 2 from J; bases not matched to a gene: 5. Germline-derived CDR1 and CDR2 are LNHNV and YYDKDF (reference sequence). CDR3 nucleotide sequence: TGTGCCACCAGCAGAGACCAGGGACTATCCACAGATACGCAGTATTTT. As protein: CATSRDQGLSTDTQYF.

This clone was observed a single time. The rearrangement joins TRBV4-2 to TRBJ2-1; maybe TRBD2 (5 bases). V lost 3 bases and J lost 5, with 5 bases in between. Germline values: CDR1 LGHNA, CDR2 YNFKEQ. This CDR3 is 12 amino acids long. CDR3 loop: CASSHGDNEQFF. DNA for the CDR3: TGTGCCAGCAGCCACGGGGACAATGAGCAGTTCTTC.

The V and J genes are TRBV11-2 and TRBJ2-5, with unresolved D. V lost 1 base and J lost 6, with 9 bases in between. The germline gives CDR1 SGHAT, CDR2 FQNNGV. The CDR3 length is 13 residues. The chain's CDR3 is CASSLARIQTQYF. The CDR3, as DNA: TGTGCCAGCAGCTTAGCCCGTATTCAGACCCAGTACTTC.

This clone was counted a single time. The chain's CDR3 is CASSQTGNYEQYF. The CDR3 nucleotides read TGTGCCAGCAGCCAGACAGGTAACTACGAGCAGTACTTC. The chain links TRBV7-9 to TRBJ2-7, with D perhaps matching TRBD1 (6 bases). Germline CDR1 and CDR2: SEHNR and FQNEAQ (reference sequence). This CDR3 is built from 13 residues. The V end lost 5 bases, the J end lost 3 bases, and 11 bases lay between the germline ends.

The chain combines TRBV28 with TRBJ2-2; maybe TRBD2 (6 bases). The CDR3 covers 14 residues. Trimming removed 7 bases at V and 6 bases at J, with 15 bases between. Germline lookup yields CDR1 MDHEN and CDR2 SYDVKM. In nucleotides, the CDR3 is TGTGCCAGCAATCCCAATCCGGGGGCCGGGGAGCTGTTTTTT. This codes for CASNPNPGAGELFF.

This rearrangement joins TRBV5-1 to TRBJ1-1; D possibly corresponds to TRBD1 (6 bases). Germline loops: CDR1 SGHRS, CDR2 YFSETQ. This CDR3 spans 13 amino acids. Trimming took 4 bases from V and 6 from J, leaving 13 bases between them. The CDR3 protein is CASSILGGSEAFF. CDR3 nucleotides: TGCGCCAGCAGCATCCTAGGGGGTTCTGAAGCTTTCTTT.

A single count supports this clone. This chain links TRBV19 with TRBJ2-3; TRBD1 matches at 10 bases. CDR1 and CDR2 (germline): LNHDA, SQIVND (reference sequence). This CDR3 has 15 residues. V was clipped by 5 bases and J by 2 bases; unmatched bases: 4. CDR3 DNA sequence: TGTGCCAGTAGTCCCGGACAGGGGGTCACAGATACGCAGTATTTT. Its translation is CASSPGQGVTDTQYF.

The rearrangement uses TRBV6-1 and TRBJ2-5; 7 bases map to TRBD1. This CDR3 region has 14 residues. J gave up 4 bases and V 3 bases, and 5 bases lay outside the gene matches. CDR1 is MNHNS, CDR2 SASEGT, per germline. CDR3 DNA sequence: TGTGCCAGCAGTGAGCAGTGGACAGGAGAGACCCAGTACTTC. Protein sequence: CASSEQWTGETQYF.

This chain connects TRBV10-3 to TRBJ1-5; the match to TRBD1 covers 11 bases. Germline values: CDR1 ENHRY, CDR2 SYGVKD. CDR3 length equals 16 residues. V lost 10 bases to trimming and J lost 1 base; unmatched junction nucleotides: 9. The CDR3 nucleotides read TGTGCCACGCGGACAGGGGGCTTAGAGAGCAATCAGCCCCAGCATTTT. Encoded protein: CATRTGGLESNQPQHF.

The rearrangement uses TRBV7-8 and TRBJ1-5; perhaps TRBD1 as D (6 bases). Trimming took 0 bases from V and 3 from J, leaving 9 bases between them. CDR1 is SGHVS and CDR2 is FQNEAQ in the germline V gene. This CDR3 spans 15 amino acids. CDR3 DNA: TGTGCCAGCAGCTTAGCGGGGACATCCAATCAGCCCCAGCATTTT. Its protein product is CASSLAGTSNQPQHF.

This chain connects TRBV27 to TRBJ2-1; TRBD2 matches at 15 bases. After removal of 6 bases from V and 7 bases from J, the junction contained 13 bases not matched to a gene. The CDR3 runs to 18 residues. Germline V gene sequence: CDR1 MNHEY, CDR2 SMNVEV (reference sequence). The CDR3 DNA is TGTGCCAGCAGAGGACTAGCGGGAGGGCCCAGGGTATGGAATGAGCAGTTCTTC. As protein: CASRGLAGGPRVWNEQFF.

The genes are TRBV19 and TRBJ1-3; unclear D gene. This CDR3 comprises 17 residues. Deletions cut 7 bases from V and 0 bases from J, with 19 bases between. Germline V gene data show CDR1 as LNHDA and CDR2 as SQIVND (reference sequence). CDR3: CASKEGFGGSSGNTIYF. For the CDR3, the DNA is TGTGCCAGTAAAGAGGGATTCGGCGGGAGCTCTGGAAACACCATATATTTT. Filled out from reference TRBV19 and TRBJ1-3, the complete variable domain reads DGGITQSPKYLFRKEGQNVTLSCEQNLNHDAMYWYRQDPGQGLRLIYYSQIVNDFQKGDIAEGYSVSREKKESFPLTVTSAQKNPTAFYLCASKEGFGGSSGNTIYFGEGSWLTVV.

This chain uses TRBV10-3 with TRBJ1-3; a weak D match, TRBD1 (5 bases). V lost 6 bases to trimming and J lost 0 bases, with 15 bases between them. The CDR3 is 16 residues long. Germline CDR1 ENHRY, CDR2 SYGVKD. The CDR3 reads CAISFDSVDSGNTIYF. DNA of the CDR3: TGTGCCATCAGCTTCGACAGCGTGGACTCTGGAAACACCATATATTTT.

This chain links TRBV28 with TRBJ2-2; D is possibly TRBD2 (5 bases). Germline CDR1 and CDR2: MDHEN and SYDVKM. The length of the CDR3 is 13 residues. Trimming removed 8 bases from V and 6 bases from J, with 13 bases in between. The CDR3 is CASFPSWAGELFF. The CDR3 DNA reads TGTGCCAGCTTTCCTAGCTGGGCCGGGGAGCTGTTTTTT. Drawing the rest from reference TRBV28 and TRBJ2-2, the complete variable domain is DVKVTQSSRYLVKRTGEKVFLECVQDMDHENMFWYRQDPGLGLRLIYFSYDVKMKEKGDIPEGYSVSREKKERFSLILESASTNQTSMYLCASFPSWAGELFFGEGSRLTVL.

This clone rates as medium-sized (0.01 to 0.1%). The chain carries TRBV7-2 and TRBJ2-3, with D hard to call. CDR1 and CDR2 (germline): SGHTA, FQGNSA. CDR3 length: 14 residues. Trimming pared 5 bases from V and 1 base from J, leaving 10 bases between. The CDR3 reads CASSLSVGTDTQYF. CDR3 sequence (DNA): TGTGCCAGCAGCCTTAGTGTGGGCACAGATACGCAGTATTTT.

This chain joins TRBV21-1 and TRBJ2-4; the table's D call TRBD2 went unverified against the DNA. TRBV21-1 is reported as a pseudogene. This CDR3 comprises 14 residues. The CDR3 is CASSTRALKNIQYF. Written as DNA, the CDR3 is TGTGCCAGCAGCACGCGGGCCCTCAAAAACATTCAGTACTTC.

The chain is built from TRBV9 and TRBJ2-1; 8 bases are shared with TRBD1. Germline V lookup: CDR1 SGDLS, CDR2 YYNGEE. This CDR3 has 16 amino acids. V trimming: 0 bases; J trimming: 3 bases; junction bases outside the gene matches: 5. The CDR3 DNA sequence: TGTGCCAGCAGCGTAGGTAGCAGGGGGCACTACAATGAGCAGTTCTTC. Translation: CASSVGSRGHYNEQFF.

This chain connects TRBV28 to TRBJ1-4, with TRBD1 matching 9 bases. Germline V gives CDR1 MDHEN, CDR2 SYDVKM. J gave up 4 bases and V 11 bases, and 5 bases lay outside the gene matches. The CDR3 is 13 residues long. The CDR3 DNA is TGTGCCTCCCGGGGACAGGGTAATGAAAAACTGTTTTTT. Translation: CASRGQGNEKLFF.

The rearrangement joins TRBV27 to TRBJ2-3, with D perhaps TRBD2 (5 bases). The CDR3 length is 16 residues. The V and J ends lost 5 bases and 4 bases respectively, with 19 bases between them. The germline gives CDR1 MNHEY, CDR2 SMNVEV (reference sequence). The chain's CDR3 is CASSPVSQRVPDTQYF. The CDR3 DNA reads TGTGCCAGCAGTCCCGTGTCCCAGAGGGTCCCAGATACGCAGTATTTT.

This clone has a handful of counts. The J gene is TRBJ2-1, the V gene TRBV18, with 8 bases fitting TRBD2. The V and J ends lost 2 bases and 8 bases, in that order; junction bases with no gene match: 8. The CDR3 totals 15 residues. CDR1 KGHSH and CDR2 LQKENI come from the germline V gene. The CDR3 sequence is CASSPEASGFDEQFF. The CDR3 region has the DNA TGTGCCAGCTCACCAGAAGCTAGCGGGTTTGATGAGCAGTTCTTC.

This clone was seen once. The J gene is TRBJ2-4, the V gene TRBV15, with D unclear. The CDR3 runs to 12 residues. Germline CDR1 reads LNHNV; CDR2 reads YYDKDF (reference sequence). The CDR3 DNA is TGTAGGCTGGAGTCAGCCAAAAACATTCAGTACTTC. Protein sequence: CRLESAKNIQYF.

The J gene is TRBJ1-2, the V gene TRBV7-5; TRBD1 was called by the table and not checked on the DNA. TRBV7-5 is a pseudogene locus. The CDR3 sequence is 19 residues long. The CDR3 loop is CVRSRHQGQRSVSLDGYTF. CDR3 DNA: TGTGTCAGAAGCCGCCACCAAGGACAGCGATCTGTGTCCCTAGATGGCTACACCTTC.

V is TRBV7-8 and J is TRBJ2-7; D might be TRBD1 (5 bases). Germline-derived CDR1 and CDR2 are SGHVS and FQNEAQ. Trimming took 10 bases from V and 5 from J, leaving 27 bases between them. CDR3 length equals 16 residues. Here the CDR3 reads CATKSGPAGLIHEQYF. The DNA for the CDR3 is TGTGCCACTAAGTCTGGTCCTGCAGGGTTGATCCACGAGCAGTACTTC.

V usage is TRBV28 and J usage is TRBJ1-1; D unclear. V was shortened by 2 bases and J by 1 base, with 17 bases between the two germline ends. There are 17 residues in the CDR3. Germline loops: CDR1 MDHEN, CDR2 SYDVKM. In DNA, the CDR3 is TGTGCCAGCAGTTTACTCCCCATGGGCCAGAAGAACACTGAAGCTTTCTTT. Its protein product is CASSLLPMGQKNTEAFF.

J is TRBJ2-2 and V is TRBV11-2; TRBD1 aligns across 7 bases. CDR3 length equals 14 residues. Germline V gives CDR1 SGHAT, CDR2 FQNNGV. V was pared by 6 bases and J by 4 bases, with 5 bases of the junction left unmatched. Here the CDR3 reads CASRPGTATGELFF. CDR3 sequence (DNA): TGTGCCAGCAGACCCGGGACAGCCACCGGGGAGCTGTTTTTT.

CDR3 in DNA: TGTGCCAGCAGTTTTGAGGGGACATGGACTGAAGCTTTCTTT. As protein: CASSFEGTWTEAFF. The rearrangement joins TRBV28 to TRBJ1-1, with D perhaps TRBD1 (6 bases). The CDR3 totals 14 residues. V shed 3 bases and J shed 5 bases, with 13 bases lying between them. Per the germline V gene, CDR1 is MDHEN and CDR2 is SYDVKM. The entire variable domain, with the rest obtained from reference TRBV28 and TRBJ1-1, is as follows: DVKVTQSSRYLVKRTGEKVFLECVQDMDHENMFWYRQDPGLGLRLIYFSYDVKMKEKGDIPEGYSVSREKKERFSLILESASTNQTSMYLCASSFEGTWTEAFFGQGTRLTVV.

The chain uses TRBV14 and TRBJ2-5; 8 bases match TRBD2. This CDR3 contains 13 residues. The V gene's germline CDR1 is SGHDN and CDR2 FVKESK. V was clipped by 7 bases and J by 4 bases; unmatched bases: 5. The CDR3 loop is CASKAGAGETQYF. The CDR3 DNA sequence: TGTGCCAGCAAAGCGGGAGCGGGAGAGACCCAGTACTTC.

Written as DNA, the CDR3 is TGTGCCAGCAGAGGACTAGCGGGAGGTGGAGAGACCCAGTACTTC. Protein product: CASRGLAGGGETQYF. The chain joins TRBV7-8 to TRBJ2-5; 14 bases fit TRBD2. Trimming removed 6 bases from V and 4 bases from J; junction bases left unmatched: 4. This CDR3 is built from 15 residues. Germline V gene lookup returns CDR1 SGHVS and CDR2 FQNEAQ.

V usage is TRBV15 and J usage is TRBJ2-1; no definite D call. In germline, CDR1 is LNHNV, CDR2 YYDKDF (reference sequence). The CDR3 runs to 15 residues. V was trimmed by 1 base and J by 5 bases, leaving 12 bases between them. The CDR3 protein is CATSRGGATHNEQFF. The CDR3 DNA reads as TGTGCCACCAGCAGAGGAGGAGCTACCCACAATGAGCAGTTCTTC.